A selection of T cell receptor beta chains follows, all from one sample in a study of early stage breast cancer tumors. The data were produced by immunoSEQ multiplex PCR, yet TCRdb's version contains in-frame clones alone and is incomplete. Among under 45,000 clones listed, about two thirds were seen once. The sample taken for sequencing was blood. All receptors come from a person in their fifties with breast cancer. Both conserved end residues are part of each CDR3. A D gene is named only where the DNA matches it firmly. Rows may omit the clone size; those that give it use once, few, many or a size class.

v_gene: TRBV7-3
d_gene: TRBD1
abundance: .
j_gene: TRBJ1-1
CDR3nt: TGTGCCAGCAGCCCGGACAGGATTGAAGCTTTCTTT
CDR3aa: CASSPDRIEAFF

v_gene: TRBV5-1
d_gene: .
abundance: .
j_gene: TRBJ2-6
CDR3nt: TGCGCCAGCAGCTTGGCAGGGCCAGCTGGGGCCAACGTCCTGACTTTC
CDR3aa: CASSLAGPAGANVLTF

v_gene: TRBV10-3
d_gene: .
abundance: once
j_gene: TRBJ1-5
CDR3nt: TGTGCCATCAGTGAATATGGGGGCAGCAATCAGCCCCAGCATTTT
CDR3aa: CAISEYGGSNQPQHF

v_gene: TRBV29-1
d_gene: .
abundance: .
j_gene: TRBJ2-4
CDR3nt: TGCAGCGTTGAAGATCGCGTAGCCAAAAACATTCAGTACTTC
CDR3aa: CSVEDRVAKNIQYF

v_gene: TRBV7-2
d_gene: .
abundance: .
j_gene: TRBJ2-1
CDR3nt: TGTGCCAGCAGCTCCGAGCGGGCGGAGCAGTTCTTC
CDR3aa: CASSSERAEQFF

v_gene: TRBV11-2
d_gene: .
abundance: .
j_gene: TRBJ2-3
CDR3nt: TGTGCCAGCAGCTTAGGACTGCTGGCGCAGTATTTT
CDR3aa: CASSLGLLAQYF

v_gene: TRBV19
d_gene: TRBD1
abundance: .
j_gene: TRBJ1-4
CDR3nt: TGTGCCAGCGAGCGTGCCGCTGACAGGGGGCGGCCTAATGAAAAACTGTTTTTT
CDR3aa: CASERAADRGRPNEKLFF

v_gene: TRBV21-1
d_gene: .
abundance: .
j_gene: TRBJ2-4
CDR3nt: TGTGCCAGCAGCTCCAAGACAGGGTCTATCAAAAACATTCAGTACTTC
CDR3aa: CASSSKTGSIKNIQYF

v_gene: TRBV27
d_gene: TRBD1
abundance: .
j_gene: TRBJ2-4
CDR3nt: TGTGCCAGCAGTTCCAGGACAGGGCTGAACATTCAGTACTTC
CDR3aa: CASSSRTGLNIQYF

v_gene: TRBV2
d_gene: TRBD1
abundance: .
j_gene: TRBJ2-6
CDR3nt: TGTGCCAGCAGTGAACAGGGGGCCTCTGGGGCCAACGTCCTGACTTTC
CDR3aa: CASSEQGASGANVLTF

v_gene: TRBV6-1
d_gene: .
abundance: .
j_gene: TRBJ2-1
CDR3nt: TGTGCCAGCAGTGAAGATCGGGGTTATGAGCAGTTCTTC
CDR3aa: CASSEDRGYEQFF

v_gene: TRBV2
d_gene: .
abundance: .
j_gene: TRBJ2-3
CDR3nt: TGTGCCAGCACGAGCCGAACGCAGTATTTT
CDR3aa: CASTSRTQYF

v_gene: TRBV5-1
d_gene: .
abundance: .
j_gene: TRBJ1-6
CDR3nt: TGCGCCAGCAGCCCACGCACGAGCTCCTATAATTCACCCCTCCACTTT
CDR3aa: CASSPRTSSYNSPLHF

v_gene: TRBV10-3
d_gene: TRBD1
abundance: .
j_gene: TRBJ1-6
CDR3nt: TGTGCCATCACTGAGGACAGGTCTGCTTCACCCCTCCACTTT
CDR3aa: CAITEDRSASPLHF

v_gene: TRBV11-2
d_gene: .
abundance: .
j_gene: TRBJ1-4
CDR3nt: TGTGCCAGCAGCCCCGGACAGTCAACTAATGAAAAACTGTTTTTT
CDR3aa: CASSPGQSTNEKLFF

v_gene: TRBV2
d_gene: TRBD1
abundance: once
j_gene: TRBJ1-5
CDR3nt: TGTGCCAGCAAGGGCGGTACAGGGGGCAATCAGCCCCAGCATTTT
CDR3aa: CASKGGTGGNQPQHF

v_gene: TRBV9
d_gene: .
abundance: .
j_gene: TRBJ1-1
CDR3nt: TGTGCCAGCAGCTCCGGGCCGGCGGGCACTGAAGCTTTCTTT
CDR3aa: CASSSGPAGTEAFF

v_gene: TRBV19
d_gene: TRBD1
abundance: .
j_gene: TRBJ2-3
CDR3nt: TGTGCCAGTAGTATAGGGGGGACAGTTAGGGTAGACACAGATACGCAGTATTTT
CDR3aa: CASSIGGTVRVDTDTQYF

v_gene: TRBV18
d_gene: TRBD1
abundance: .
j_gene: TRBJ1-1
CDR3nt: TGTGCCAGCTCATCCGCAGGGGGCAAGACTGAAGCTTTCTTT
CDR3aa: CASSSAGGKTEAFF

v_gene: TRBV4-2
d_gene: TRBD2
abundance: few
j_gene: TRBJ2-7
CDR3nt: TGTGCCAGCAGCCAAGATGCCCGGGACTACTCCTACGAGCAGTACTTC
CDR3aa: CASSQDARDYSYEQYF

v_gene: TRBV21-1
d_gene: .
abundance: .
j_gene: TRBJ1-2
CDR3nt: TGTGCCAGCAGCAAAGTGAGCAGGGGCGGGTATGGCTACACCTTC
CDR3aa: CASSKVSRGGYGYTF

v_gene: TRBV4-1
d_gene: .
abundance: .
j_gene: TRBJ1-1
CDR3nt: TGCGCCAGCAGCCAAGCAGGGTGGGACACTGAAGCTTTCTTT
CDR3aa: CASSQAGWDTEAFF

v_gene: TRBV4-1
d_gene: .
abundance: .
j_gene: TRBJ2-3
CDR3nt: TGCGCCAGCAGCCAAGACTTGAGCGCCAGCACAGATACGCAGTATTTT
CDR3aa: CASSQDLSASTDTQYF

v_gene: TRBV7-9
d_gene: .
abundance: few
j_gene: TRBJ1-5
CDR3nt: TGTGCCAGCAGCTTAGAAGGGGGTGAACTGCCCCAGCATTTT
CDR3aa: CASSLEGGELPQHF

v_gene: TRBV7-6
d_gene: TRBD2
abundance: few
j_gene: TRBJ2-1
CDR3nt: TGTGCCAGCAGCTCGGCGGGGGGATCCTACAATGAGCAGTTCTTC
CDR3aa: CASSSAGGSYNEQFF

v_gene: TRBV9
d_gene: TRBD1
abundance: .
j_gene: TRBJ1-5
CDR3nt: TGTGCCAGCAGCAAGACGGGACAGACTAATCAGCCCCAGCATTTT
CDR3aa: CASSKTGQTNQPQHF

v_gene: TRBV25-1
d_gene: .
abundance: .
j_gene: TRBJ2-5
CDR3nt: TGTGCCAGCAGTGAATATTTTTCAGACAGCCAAGAGACCCAGTACTTC
CDR3aa: CASSEYFSDSQETQYF

v_gene: TRBV5-8
d_gene: .
abundance: .
j_gene: TRBJ1-5
CDR3nt: TGTGCCAGCAACCTCCCTGGGGGCGGAATCAATCAGCCCCAGCATTTT
CDR3aa: CASNLPGGGINQPQHF

v_gene: TRBV19
d_gene: TRBD2
abundance: .
j_gene: TRBJ2-5
CDR3nt: TGTGCCAGTAGTAAGGGACTAGCGGGAGAACGGGAGACCCAGTACTTC
CDR3aa: CASSKGLAGERETQYF

v_gene: TRBV15
d_gene: .
abundance: few
j_gene: TRBJ2-7
CDR3nt: TGTGCCACCAGCAGAGGAGACAGGTCCTACGAGCAGTACTTC
CDR3aa: CATSRGDRSYEQYF

v_gene: TRBV29-1
d_gene: TRBD2
abundance: .
j_gene: TRBJ2-5
CDR3nt: TGCAGCGTTGACCTAGCGGGAGTGGAGACCCAGTACTTC
CDR3aa: CSVDLAGVETQYF

v_gene: TRBV6-6
d_gene: TRBD1
abundance: .
j_gene: TRBJ2-7
CDR3nt: TGTGCCAGCAGCAAACAGGGGACCGAGCAGTACTTC
CDR3aa: CASSKQGTEQYF

v_gene: TRBV29-1
d_gene: .
abundance: .
j_gene: TRBJ2-4
CDR3nt: TGCAGCGTCCTCCAGAGAGCGGCCAAAAACATTCAGTACTTC
CDR3aa: CSVLQRAAKNIQYF

v_gene: TRBV6-5
d_gene: TRBD2
abundance: .
j_gene: TRBJ2-7
CDR3nt: TGTGCCAGCCAGCCACTAGCGGGGTCCTACGAGCAGTACTTC
CDR3aa: CASQPLAGSYEQYF

v_gene: TRBV5-4
d_gene: .
abundance: once
j_gene: TRBJ1-6
CDR3nt: TGTGCCAGCAGCTTGGGGGTTCGGGATTCACCCCTCCACTTT
CDR3aa: CASSLGVRDSPLHF

v_gene: TRBV6-6
d_gene: .
abundance: .
j_gene: TRBJ1-1
CDR3nt: TGTGCCAGCAGTTCTCGTCGGGGGACGAACACTGAAGCTTTCTTT
CDR3aa: CASSSRRGTNTEAFF

v_gene: TRBV19
d_gene: .
abundance: .
j_gene: TRBJ1-3
CDR3nt: TGTGCCAGTGGCAGGGCGAGTGGAAACACCATATATTTT
CDR3aa: CASGRASGNTIYF

v_gene: TRBV5-6
d_gene: TRBD2
abundance: .
j_gene: TRBJ2-5
CDR3nt: TGTGCCAGCACCAGATTACTAGCGGGGGGAGAGACCCAGTACTTC
CDR3aa: CASTRLLAGGETQYF

v_gene: TRBV5-1
d_gene: TRBD2
abundance: few
j_gene: TRBJ2-3
CDR3nt: TGCGCCAGCAGCACCGGGAGGGCCACAGATACGCAGTATTTT
CDR3aa: CASSTGRATDTQYF

v_gene: TRBV5-1
d_gene: .
abundance: few
j_gene: TRBJ2-7
CDR3nt: TGCGCCAGCAGCTTGGCTGCTGCGTCCTACGAGCAGTACTTC
CDR3aa: CASSLAAASYEQYF

v_gene: TRBV19
d_gene: .
abundance: medium-sized
j_gene: TRBJ1-5
CDR3nt: TGTGCCAGTAGTATGATGCACAGGGGCAATCAGCCCCAGCATTTT
CDR3aa: CASSMMHRGNQPQHF

v_gene: TRBV9
d_gene: .
abundance: once
j_gene: TRBJ2-5
CDR3nt: TGTGCCAGCTCGTATGGGGGGAGTGAAGAGACCCAGTACTTC
CDR3aa: CASSYGGSEETQYF

v_gene: TRBV2
d_gene: TRBD2
abundance: .
j_gene: TRBJ2-1
CDR3nt: TGTGCCATAGGGACTAGCAGCTCCTACAATGAGCAGTTCTTC
CDR3aa: CAIGTSSSYNEQFF

v_gene: TRBV7-6
d_gene: .
abundance: .
j_gene: TRBJ1-2
CDR3nt: TGTGCCAGCAGCGGTCCAGGGCTTGATCTCACCTTC
CDR3aa: CASSGPGLDLTF

v_gene: TRBV7-9
d_gene: .
abundance: .
j_gene: TRBJ2-3
CDR3nt: TGTGCCAGCAGCACACAGGGTGCAGATACGCAGTATTTT
CDR3aa: CASSTQGADTQYF

v_gene: TRBV7-9
d_gene: TRBD1
abundance: .
j_gene: TRBJ1-2
CDR3nt: TGTGCCAGCAGCCAGGACAGGGCCGGTGGCTACACCTTC
CDR3aa: CASSQDRAGGYTF

v_gene: TRBV11-3
d_gene: .
abundance: .
j_gene: TRBJ1-1
CDR3nt: TGTGCCAGCAGCTTAGGAGCGACGAACACTGAAGCTTTCTTT
CDR3aa: CASSLGATNTEAFF

v_gene: TRBV10-3
d_gene: .
abundance: few
j_gene: TRBJ2-5
CDR3nt: TGTGCCATCAGTGAGGGGCAGGCAATAAAGACCCAGTACTTC
CDR3aa: CAISEGQAIKTQYF

v_gene: TRBV29-1
d_gene: TRBD2
abundance: .
j_gene: TRBJ2-7
CDR3nt: TGCAGCGTTGGACTAGCGGGACAGATCCCCTCCTACGAGCAGTACTTC
CDR3aa: CSVGLAGQIPSYEQYF

v_gene: TRBV7-8
d_gene: TRBD2
abundance: .
j_gene: TRBJ2-3
CDR3nt: TGTGCCAGCAGCTTAGGGCTAGCGGGGGGGCAGAATACGCAGTATTTT
CDR3aa: CASSLGLAGGQNTQYF

v_gene: TRBV27
d_gene: TRBD1
abundance: .
j_gene: TRBJ1-1
CDR3nt: TGTGCCAGCAGCCCCAGGGACAGAATGAACACTGAAGCTTTCTTT
CDR3aa: CASSPRDRMNTEAFF